This paragraph covers one T cell receptor (beta chain) sequence. This clonotype was picked up a small number of times. Its antigen is unknown. Base qualities were left out, and no much larger clone turns up one base away. V drops 8 bases and J drops 1 base, leaving 16 bases in between. CDR3 length: 14 amino acids, cysteine to phenylalanine. This entry keeps only the CDR3 DNA: 42 bases, framed from base 1. According to the germline V gene, CDR1 reads SQVTM and CDR2 reads ANQGSEA. Ficoll-Paque density gradient centrifugation was used to isolate PBMCs. These data are taken from a study of T-cell memory formation after mild COVID-19 (dated by TCRdb to about 2021). For context, the study as a whole: Most TCR sequence clusters were specific to one of the two donors. T-cell clones expanding and contracting after mild COVID-19 in a couple of donors were tracked by longitudinal TCRalpha and TCRbeta repertoire sequencing. The cohort comprised two young, previously healthy adult volunteers, one female and one male.

For sequencing, an Illumina NovaSeq 6000 was employed. TCRalpha and TCRbeta cDNA libraries were constructed by 5'RACE with constant-segment primers, with sample barcodes and unique molecular identifiers being introduced. Trizol reagent was used to extract RNA from every sample. Amplification of the libraries took two PCR steps, and the second step added a second sample barcode plus Illumina TruSeq adapters. Sequencing of the libraries was done on an Illumina NovaSeq, producing 2 x 150 bp paired-end reads. The original methods were these. Demultiplexing of reads and collapsing into UMI-guided consensus sequences were performed with migec v1.2.7. Using mixcr v2.1.11, the UMI consensuses were aligned to TRA and TRB V and J templates and assembled into clonotypes. Expanded or contracted clonotypes were those called significant by both edgeR and NoisET, with noise models trained on biological replicates. For edgeR calls, the thresholds were a false discovery rate-adjusted p below 0.01 and a log2 fold-change of 1. As an exploratory analysis of dynamics, max-normalized trajectories of the 1000 most abundant clonotypes were examined with PCA combined with hierarchical clustering. Each responding clone was given a CD4 or CD8 phenotype based on the CD4+ and CD8+ repertoires, which had been sequenced separately. TCRdb redid the processing of the public reads, applying fastp at Q25 and MiXCR, and retained in-frame beta chains. Rows with one shared CDR3 protein collapse into an entry with the most common genes and DNA. These V and J calls are TCRdb output, not the study's own analysis. The sample contains around 410,000 distinct CDR3 sequences, 20% to 30% of them found a single time. Around 13% of the sample comes from the top ten.

What the research found in general, with its limitations: The detection of some responding clones in pre-infection memory suggests that pre-existing cross-reactive memory T cells joined the SARS-CoV-2 response. Contracting CD4+ clones were found mainly in CM and EM memory subsets, while CD8+ clones were enriched in EMRA. SARS-CoV-2 specificity was not confirmed for the second-wave clones peaking on day 37. Balanced CD4/CD8 phenotypes were observed for clones contracting from day 15 to 85, whereas a bias towards CD4+ was observed for a second wave of clones expanding from day 15 to 37. Only a couple of mild cases were covered by the study, and larger cohorts that include severe cases with pre-infection samples were considered necessary.

The sequence was obtained from an adult woman who had mild COVID-19 (a few samples of this study predate the infection). The sample titles of this study are shuffled in the database, so cell type and time point are left out; the donor was told from shared clones. The sequencing input was PBMCs or a T cell subset sorted from them (not recorded which). The chain is encoded by TRBV29-1 joined to TRBJ2-3; a confident D gene designation cannot be given. At the DNA level, the sequence is TGCAGCTCCCCCGGCCTCCCTGGCACAGATACGCAGTATTTT. Its protein product is CSSPGLPGTDTQYF.